These 20 T cell receptor beta chains were sequenced from one sample in a study of T cells in Graves' hyperthyroidism and ophthalmopathy. RNA transcripts yielded amplified TCR beta CDR3 regions. A set of HTBI primers served as the primers for a first-round RT-PCR of the TCR CDR3. TCRdb reprocessed the multiplex PCR reads with MiXCR, giving one entry per CDR3 protein. Of more than 550,000 distinct CDR3 sequences listed, roughly 20% are singletons. What was sequenced was blood. The source is a woman in her forties or fifties with Graves' hyperthyroidism that later progressed to Graves' ophthalmopathy.

The gene calls are TRBV6-1 and TRBJ2-3; 7 bases are a match to TRBD1. With 1 base clipped from V and 0 bases from J, the junction kept 13 bases outside the gene matches. CDR1 is MNHNS, CDR2 SASEGT, per germline. This CDR3 has 19 residues. CDR3 in amino acids: CASSEGDKTGDTSTDTQYF. CDR3 sequence (DNA): TGTGCCAGCAGTGAAGGGGATAAAACAGGGGACACTAGCACAGATACGCAGTATTTT.

Many counts were recorded for this clonotype. The genes are TRBV27 and TRBJ1-1, with D tentatively TRBD1 (5 bases). V was shortened by 2 bases and J by 1 base, with 14 bases between the two germline ends. CDR1 and CDR2 from the germline V gene are MNHEY and SMNVEV (reference sequence). The CDR3 loop spans 16 amino acids. The CDR3 DNA is TGTGCCAGCAGTTTAGCCATGGGACGGAGGAACACTGAAGCTTTCTTT. This translates into CASSLAMGRRNTEAFF.

This clonotype was recorded a few times. The J gene is TRBJ1-2, the V gene TRBV12-3 or TRBV12-4, with 7 bases fitting TRBD1. The V segment lost 5 bases and the J segment 4 bases; nucleotides outside the gene matches: 7. This CDR3 region has 14 residues. The CDR3 protein is CASSKGRGTYGYTF. The CDR3 DNA follows: TGTGCCAGCAGTAAGGGCAGGGGGACCTATGGCTACACCTTC.

This clonotype was counted at least ten times. The chain carries TRBV13 and TRBJ1-1, with unresolved D. The CDR3 length is 12 residues. Germline CDR1 reads PRHDT; CDR2 reads FYEKMQ (reference sequence). Trimming removed 5 bases at V and 7 bases at J, with 11 bases between. CDR3: CASSRRGNEAFF. The CDR3 nucleotides are TGTGCCAGCAGCCGGAGAGGCAATGAAGCTTTCTTT.

The chain combines TRBV6-1 with TRBJ1-5; the D is unclear. The ends were cut back, 6 bases at V and 5 bases at J, with 11 bases in the middle. The CDR3 sequence is 13 residues long. CDR1 MNHNS and CDR2 SASEGT come from the germline V gene. CDR3 residues: CASSPEIYQPQHF. The CDR3, as DNA: TGTGCCAGCAGCCCCGAAATCTATCAGCCCCAGCATTTT.

This clonotype has a count of ten or more. The gene calls are TRBV2 and TRBJ1-4, with 9 nucleotides matching TRBD1. The CDR3 contains 17 residues. Trimming cost V 6 bases and J 7 bases; bases outside gene matches: 15. Per the germline V gene, CDR1 is SNHLY and CDR2 is FYNNEI. The CDR3 loop reads CASSRGNTGTGFEKLFF. CDR3 nucleotide sequence: TGTGCCAGCAGCCGTGGGAATACCGGGACAGGGTTTGAAAAACTGTTTTTT.

This clonotype appeared a few times. J is TRBJ2-2 and V is TRBV29-1; D gene unclear. Germline values: CDR1 SQVTM, CDR2 ANQGSEA. Trimming left V 2 bases short and J 7 bases short, with 8 bases between. CDR3 size: 12 residues. The CDR3 coding sequence is TGCAGCGTTGAATTTGTTAACGGGGAGCTGTTTTTT. This codes for CSVEFVNGELFF.

The table lists this clonotype with a few counts. The junction departs from germline at one end; a sequencing error may be responsible. This rearrangement joins TRBV2 to TRBJ1-5; D unclear. Germline lookup yields CDR1 SNHLY and CDR2 FYNNEI. This CDR3 is 13 amino acids long. The CDR3 coding sequence is TGTGCCATCAGTGTAGGGTATCCTCAGCCCCAGCATTTT. Residues: CAISVGYPQPQHF.

Points on this clonotype: Sequence at one end of the junction differs from germline and may be a read error. This chain joins TRBV6-1 and TRBJ1-5, with TRBD1 as a possible D gene (6 bases). The CDR3 has 13 residues. Germline V gene lookup returns CDR1 MNHNS and CDR2 SASEGT. The CDR3 nucleotides read TGTGGCAGCGGGTCGGACAGATATCAGCCCCAGCATTTT. This translates into CGSGSDRYQPQHF.

The sample holds a few counts of this clonotype. The chain has TRBV7-6 and TRBJ2-3; 9 bases match TRBD1. The germline CDR1 and CDR2 sequences are SGHVS and FNYEAQ. This CDR3 region has 18 residues. The trim removed 5 bases at V and 6 bases at J, leaving 18 bases unmatched. The CDR3 region is CASSPPRDREPEGDTQYF. CDR3 nucleotide sequence: TGTGCCAGCAGCCCCCCTCGGGACAGGGAACCCGAGGGGGATACGCAGTATTTT.

This clonotype was seen at least ten times. V usage is TRBV3-1 and J usage is TRBJ1-2, with D unclear. The germline V gene encodes CDR1 LGHDT and CDR2 YNNKEL (reference sequence). Trimming shortened V by 2 bases and J by 4 bases, and 14 bases separated the two germline ends. This CDR3 is built from 15 residues. The CDR3 spells CASSQRRWISYGYTF. CDR3 in DNA: TGTGCCAGCAGCCAACGACGGTGGATTTCCTATGGCTACACCTTC.

As for this clonotype: This may stem from a read error, because a much larger clone lies one nucleotide away. The J gene is TRBJ1-1, the V gene TRBV20-1, with 7 bases identical to TRBD1. V lost 5 bases, J lost 1 base, and 4 bases stayed unmatched. CDR1 and CDR2 (germline): DFQATT, SNEGSKA (reference sequence). This CDR3 is built from 13 residues. In DNA form, the CDR3 reads TGCAGTGCTGGGCGGGACAGGAACACTGAAGCTTTCTTT. Translation: CSAGRDRNTEAFF.

This clonotype occurred many times. The chain joins TRBV7-9 to TRBJ1-5; 12 nucleotides align to TRBD1. CDR3 size: 18 residues. With V trimmed by 5 bases and J by 1 base, 9 bases remained unmatched. Germline V lookup: CDR1 SEHNR, CDR2 FQNEAQ (reference sequence). The CDR3 DNA follows: TGTGCCAGCAGCCACGCCGGGACAGGGGGCTTGAGCAATCAGCCCCAGCATTTT. It translates to CASSHAGTGGLSNQPQHF.

The CDR3 nucleotides are TGCGCCAGCAGCCAAGTTATTGTTCCCGGGGAGCTGTTTTTT. This codes for CASSQVIVPGELFF. The V gene is TRBV4-1, the J gene TRBJ2-2; D uncertain. V was shortened by 1 base and J by 6 bases, with 9 bases between the two germline ends. This CDR3 comprises 14 residues. Looked up from germline, CDR1 is MGHRA and CDR2 is YSYEKL.

The chain employs TRBV9 and TRBJ2-7; D uncertain. Germline CDR1 reads SGDLS; CDR2 reads YYNGEE. The CDR3 is made up of 14 amino acids. V was clipped by 0 bases and J by 2 bases, with 9 bases between them. The CDR3 spells CASSVAVLPYEQYF. DNA for the CDR3: TGTGCCAGCAGCGTAGCTGTATTACCCTACGAGCAGTACTTC.

This clonotype was observed at least ten times. The rearrangement links TRBV20-1 to TRBJ2-3, with 8 positions matching TRBD2. Germline assignment: CDR1 DFQATT and CDR2 SNEGSKA (reference sequence). J gave up 4 bases and V 3 bases, and 6 bases lay outside the gene matches. The CDR3 loop spans 14 amino acids. The CDR3 region has the DNA TGCAGTGCTAGGGGACTAGTTTATGCAGATACGCAGTATTTT. Translation: CSARGLVYADTQYF.

This clonotype was seen only a few times. J is TRBJ2-1 and V is TRBV20-1; 9 bases are shared with TRBD2. Trimming removed 3 bases from V and 4 bases from J; junction bases left unmatched: 7. This CDR3 is 15 amino acids long. Germline V gives CDR1 DFQATT, CDR2 SNEGSKA (reference sequence). The CDR3, as DNA: TGCAGTGCTAGGATTAGCGGGGGAGCTTACAATGAGCAGTTCTTC. It codes for CSARISGGAYNEQFF.

The J gene is TRBJ1-1, the V gene TRBV2, with D perhaps TRBD1 (6 bases). Trimming stripped 6 bases from V and 5 bases from J, with 13 bases between. The CDR3 covers 13 residues. Germline V gene sequence: CDR1 SNHLY, CDR2 FYNNEI. The CDR3 DNA is TGTGCCAGCAGAATACAGGGCCCTACTGAAGCTTTCTTT. Translated: CASRIQGPTEAFF. Based on the CDR3 plus reference TRBV2 and TRBJ1-1, the full variable domain is EPEVTQTPSHQVTQMGQEVILRCVPISNHLYFYWYRQILGQKVEFLVSFYNNEISEKSEIFDDQFSVERPDGSNFTLKIRSTKLEDSAMYFCASRIQGPTEAFFGQGTRLTVV.

This clonotype was seen only a few times. V and J are TRBV5-6 and TRBJ2-5; no firm D call. The CDR3 runs to 15 residues. The V end lost 0 bases, the J end lost 2 bases, and 11 bases lay between the germline ends. Germline CDR1 SGHDT, CDR2 YYEEEE. CDR3 sequence (DNA): TGTGCCAGCAGCTTGGTACAGATGTCTCAAGAGACCCAGTACTTC. It yields the protein CASSLVQMSQETQYF.

The rearrangement joins TRBV11-2 to TRBJ1-1; 10 bases map to TRBD1. The trim removed 6 bases at V and 11 bases at J, leaving 21 bases unmatched. The CDR3 runs 17 residues. CDR1 and CDR2 (germline): SGHAT, FQNNGV. The DNA for the CDR3 is TGTGCCAGCAGGTCCCTTTGGTCGGACAGGGGGGGTGGAGGGGCTTTCTTT. This translates into CASRSLWSDRGGGGAFF.